This T cell receptor beta chain is from a study of control samples from healthy donors and cancer patients. Assay: immunoSEQ multiplex PCR; the TCRdb copy retains only in-frame clones and omits some. The sample has about 80,000 clones, approximately 89% seen once. V was trimmed by 5 bases and J by 3 bases, leaving 8 bases between them. Per the germline V gene, CDR1 is SGHTA and CDR2 is FQGNSA. The CDR3 is 13 amino acids. The TCR was taken from a man aged 45 to 65 in good health. The source material was blood. This sequence joins TRBV7-2 and TRBJ2-1; perhaps TRBD1 as D (5 bases). CDR3 sequence (DNA): TGTGCCAGCAGCGAGACAGACTACAATGAGCAGTTCTTC. Protein sequence: CASSETDYNEQFF. Looking up the rest from reference TRBV7-2 and TRBJ2-1 gives the full variable domain: GAGVSQSPSNKVTEKGKDVELRCDPISGHTALYWYRQSLGQGLEFLIYFQGNSAPDKSGLPSDRFSAERTGGSVSTLTIQRTQQEDSAVYLCASSETDYNEQFFGPGTRLTVL.